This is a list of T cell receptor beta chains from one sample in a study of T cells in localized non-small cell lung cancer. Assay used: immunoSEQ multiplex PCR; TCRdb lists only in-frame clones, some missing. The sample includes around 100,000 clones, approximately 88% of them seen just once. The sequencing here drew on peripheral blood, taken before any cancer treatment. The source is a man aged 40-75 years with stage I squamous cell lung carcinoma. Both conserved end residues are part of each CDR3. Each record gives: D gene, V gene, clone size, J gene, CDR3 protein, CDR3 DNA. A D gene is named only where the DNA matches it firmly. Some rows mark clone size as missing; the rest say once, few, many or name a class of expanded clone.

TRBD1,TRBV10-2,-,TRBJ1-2,CASTEGPGGGYTF,TGCGCCAGCACCGAGGGGCCAGGGGGTGGCTACACCTTC
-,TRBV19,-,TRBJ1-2,CASSEYRDYGYTF,TGTGCCAGTTCGGAGTATAGGGACTATGGCTACACCTTC
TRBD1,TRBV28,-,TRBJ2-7,CASSLFGTGYIEQYF,TGTGCCAGCAGTTTGTTTGGGACAGGGTACATCGAGCAGTACTTC
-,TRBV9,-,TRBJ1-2,CASSDGQATHYGYTF,TGTGCCAGCAGCGACGGGCAGGCGACCCACTATGGCTACACCTTC
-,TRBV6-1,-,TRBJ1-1,CATCLIQAGNTEAFF,TGTGCCACCTGCTTAATTCAGGCAGGGAACACTGAAGCTTTCTTT
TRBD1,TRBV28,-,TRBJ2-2,CASSLRGRGMFF,TGTGCCAGCAGTTTACGTGGCAGGGGGATGTTTTTT
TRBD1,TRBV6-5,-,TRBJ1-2,CASSYDGTGAYGYTF,TGTGCCAGCAGTTACGACGGGACAGGAGCCTATGGCTACACCTTC
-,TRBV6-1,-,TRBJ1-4,CASSDSGRGSEKLFF,TGTGCCAGCAGTGACTCCGGCCGGGGTAGTGAAAAACTGTTTTTT
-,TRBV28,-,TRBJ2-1,CASSMPTNEQFF,TGTGCCAGCAGTATGCCTACGAATGAGCAGTTCTTC
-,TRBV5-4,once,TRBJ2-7,CASSLGLGSYEQYF,TGTGCCAGCAGCTTGGGACTAGGAAGCTACGAGCAGTACTTC
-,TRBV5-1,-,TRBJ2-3,CASTPHSGTDTQYF,TGCGCCAGCACCCCCCACAGTGGCACAGATACGCAGTATTTT
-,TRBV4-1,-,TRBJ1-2,CASSHPTNYGYTF,TGCGCCAGCAGCCACCCGACCAACTATGGCTACACCTTC
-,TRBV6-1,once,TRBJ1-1,CASSELGRPASGSEAFF,TGTGCCAGCAGTGAACTGGGCAGACCCGCTTCGGGCTCTGAAGCTTTCTTT
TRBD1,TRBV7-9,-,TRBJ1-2,CASSLLRDRGHYGYTF,TGTGCCAGCAGTCTTTTGCGGGACAGGGGGCACTATGGCTACACCTTC
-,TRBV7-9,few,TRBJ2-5,CASSLALTTQETQYF,TGTGCCAGCAGCTTAGCGTTGACTACCCAAGAGACCCAGTACTTC
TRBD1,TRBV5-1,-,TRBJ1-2,CASSSQGDYGYTF,TGCGCCAGCAGCTCACAGGGGGACTATGGCTACACCTTC
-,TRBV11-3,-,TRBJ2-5,CASSNRDGRTQYF,TGTGCCAGCAGCAACCGGGACGGGCGGACCCAGTACTTC
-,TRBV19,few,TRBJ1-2,CASSVDRNYGYTF,TGTGCCAGTAGTGTTGACAGGAACTATGGCTACACCTTC
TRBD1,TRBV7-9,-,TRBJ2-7,CASSLTGGVYEQYF,TGTGCCAGCAGCTTAACAGGGGGTGTGTACGAGCAGTACTTC
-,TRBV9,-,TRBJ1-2,CASSAPVGLSGYGYTF,TGTGCCAGCAGCGCACCTGTGGGGTTGTCGGGTTATGGCTACACCTTC
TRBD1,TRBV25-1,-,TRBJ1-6,CAGGDRDYSPLHF,TGTGCCGGGGGGGACAGAGATTATTCACCCCTCCACTTT
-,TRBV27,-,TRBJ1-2,CASSLNELYGYTF,TGTGCCAGCAGTTTGAATGAGCTTTATGGCTACACCTTC
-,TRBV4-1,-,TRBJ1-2,CASSQGGIGSYGYTF,TGCGCCAGCAGCCAAGGGGGTATAGGGAGCTATGGCTACACCTTC
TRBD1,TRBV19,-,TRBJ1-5,CASSLTQGGQPQHF,TGTGCCAGTAGTCTTACTCAGGGGGGTCAGCCCCAGCATTTT
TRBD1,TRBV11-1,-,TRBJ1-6,CASSPGQGNSPLHF,TGTGCCAGCAGCCCCGGACAGGGTAATTCACCCCTCCACTTT
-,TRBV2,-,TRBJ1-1,CASGQDINTEAFF,TGTGCCAGCGGACAAGACATAAACACTGAAGCTTTCTTT
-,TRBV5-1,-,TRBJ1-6,CASSLAETRSSPLHF,TGCGCCAGCAGCTTGGCCGAGACGAGGAGTTCACCCCTCCACTTT
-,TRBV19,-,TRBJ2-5,CASSMGQETQYF,TGTGCCAGTAGTATGGGGCAAGAGACCCAGTACTTC
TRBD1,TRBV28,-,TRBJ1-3,CASRTGHSGNTIYF,TGTGCCAGCAGGACAGGGCACTCTGGAAACACCATATATTTT
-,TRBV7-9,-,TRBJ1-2,CASSPPAAYGYTF,TGTGCCAGCAGCCCCCCCGCTGCCTATGGCTACACCTTC
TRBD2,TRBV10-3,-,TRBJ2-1,CAISHRLAGGPSEQFF,TGTGCCATCAGTCATCGACTAGCGGGGGGGCCCAGTGAGCAGTTCTTC
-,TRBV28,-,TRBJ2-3,CASILRPGLAGSRTDTQYF,TGTGCCAGCATCCTAAGGCCGGGGCTAGCAGGGAGCCGCACAGATACGCAGTATTTT
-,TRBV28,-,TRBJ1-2,CASSFRPYGYTF,TGTGCCAGCAGTTTTAGACCGTATGGCTACACCTTC